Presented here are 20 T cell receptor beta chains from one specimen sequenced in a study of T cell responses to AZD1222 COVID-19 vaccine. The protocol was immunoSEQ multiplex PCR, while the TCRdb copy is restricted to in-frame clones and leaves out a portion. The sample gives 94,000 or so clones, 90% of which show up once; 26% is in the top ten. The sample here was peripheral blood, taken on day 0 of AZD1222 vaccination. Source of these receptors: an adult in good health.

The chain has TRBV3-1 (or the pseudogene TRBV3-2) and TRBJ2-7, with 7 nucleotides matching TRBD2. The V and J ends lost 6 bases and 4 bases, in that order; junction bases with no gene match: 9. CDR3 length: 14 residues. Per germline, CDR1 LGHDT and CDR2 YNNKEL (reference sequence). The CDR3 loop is CASRSSGSPYEQYF. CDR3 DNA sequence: TGTGCCAGCAGGTCTAGCGGCAGCCCGTACGAGCAGTACTTC.

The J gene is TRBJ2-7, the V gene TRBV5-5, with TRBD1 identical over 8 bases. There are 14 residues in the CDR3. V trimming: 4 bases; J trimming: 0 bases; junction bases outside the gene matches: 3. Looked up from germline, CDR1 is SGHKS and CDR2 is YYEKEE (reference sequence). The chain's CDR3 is CASSTGTGSYEQYF. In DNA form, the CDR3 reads TGTGCCAGCAGCACCGGGACAGGCTCCTACGAGCAGTACTTC.

CDR3 amino acids: CASSLGHQGSYGYTF. Here the CDR3 DNA reads TGTGCCAGCAGTTTAGGTCATCAGGGGTCCTATGGCTACACCTTC. V and J are TRBV28 and TRBJ1-2, with D possibly being TRBD1 (6 bases). The CDR3 sequence is 15 residues long. The ends were cut back, 2 bases at V and 4 bases at J, with 14 bases in the middle. From germline, CDR1 is MDHEN and CDR2 SYDVKM.

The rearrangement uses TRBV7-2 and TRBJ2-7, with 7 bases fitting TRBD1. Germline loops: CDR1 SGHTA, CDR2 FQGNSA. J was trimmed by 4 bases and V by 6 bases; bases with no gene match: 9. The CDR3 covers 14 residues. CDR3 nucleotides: TGTGCCAGCAGTGGGGGAACAGGGGTGTACGAGCAGTACTTC. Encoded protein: CASSGGTGVYEQYF.

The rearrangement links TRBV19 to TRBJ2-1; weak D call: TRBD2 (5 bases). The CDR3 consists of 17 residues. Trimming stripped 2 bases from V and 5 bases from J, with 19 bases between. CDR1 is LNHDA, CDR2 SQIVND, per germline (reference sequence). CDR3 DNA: TGTGCCAGTAGTATATTCCCGGGGAGCACCCGAGACAATGAGCAGTTCTTC. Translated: CASSIFPGSTRDNEQFF. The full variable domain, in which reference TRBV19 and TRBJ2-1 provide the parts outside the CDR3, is DGGITQSPKYLFRKEGQNVTLSCEQNLNHDAMYWYRQDPGQGLRLIYYSQIVNDFQKGDIAEGYSVSREKKESFPLTVTSAQKNPTAFYLCASSIFPGSTRDNEQFFGPGTRLTVL.

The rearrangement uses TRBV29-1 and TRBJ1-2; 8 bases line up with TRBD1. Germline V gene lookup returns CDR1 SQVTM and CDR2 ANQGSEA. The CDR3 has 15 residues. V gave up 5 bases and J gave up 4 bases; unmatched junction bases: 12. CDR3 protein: CSVSPLRGLSYGYTF. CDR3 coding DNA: TGCAGCGTTAGCCCCCTCAGGGGGCTAAGCTATGGCTACACCTTC.

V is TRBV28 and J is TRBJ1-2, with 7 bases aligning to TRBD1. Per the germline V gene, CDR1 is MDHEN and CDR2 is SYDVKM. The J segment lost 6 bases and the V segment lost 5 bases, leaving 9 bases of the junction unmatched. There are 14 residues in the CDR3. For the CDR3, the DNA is TGTGCCAGCAGTATCGCAGGGGGTATAGATGGCTACACCTTC. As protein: CASSIAGGIDGYTF.

In DNA, the CDR3 is TGTGCCAGCAGGCCGGGGGATCGTGGTGCCTACGAGCAGTACTTC. It encodes CASRPGDRGAYEQYF. The chain employs TRBV28 and TRBJ2-7; maybe TRBD2 (6 bases). The length of the CDR3 is 15 residues. CDR1 and CDR2 from the germline V gene are MDHEN and SYDVKM. Trimming removed 6 bases from V and 2 bases from J, with 17 bases in between. Supplemented by reference TRBV28 and TRBJ2-7, the full variable domain reads DVKVTQSSRYLVKRTGEKVFLECVQDMDHENMFWYRQDPGLGLRLIYFSYDVKMKEKGDIPEGYSVSREKKERFSLILESASTNQTSMYLCASRPGDRGAYEQYFGPGTRLTVT.

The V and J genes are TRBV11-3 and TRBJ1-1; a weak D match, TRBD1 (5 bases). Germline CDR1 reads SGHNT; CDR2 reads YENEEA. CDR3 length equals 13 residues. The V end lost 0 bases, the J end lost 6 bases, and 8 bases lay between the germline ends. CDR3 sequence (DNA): TGTGCCAGCAGCTTAGATCTACAGGCTGAAGCTTTCTTT. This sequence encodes CASSLDLQAEAFF. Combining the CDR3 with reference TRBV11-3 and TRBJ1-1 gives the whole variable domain EAGVVQSPRYKIIEKKQPVAFWCNPISGHNTLYWYLQNLGQGPELLIRYENEEAVDDSQLPKDRFSAERLKGVDSTLKIQPAELGDSAVYLCASSLDLQAEAFFGQGTRLTVV.

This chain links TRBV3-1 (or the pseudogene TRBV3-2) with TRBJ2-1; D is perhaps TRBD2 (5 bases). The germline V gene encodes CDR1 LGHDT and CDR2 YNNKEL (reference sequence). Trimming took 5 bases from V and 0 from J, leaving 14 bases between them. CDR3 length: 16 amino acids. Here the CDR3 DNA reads TGTGCCAGCAGCTATGCCGGGGATAGCTCCTACAATGAGCAGTTCTTC. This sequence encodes CASSYAGDSSYNEQFF.

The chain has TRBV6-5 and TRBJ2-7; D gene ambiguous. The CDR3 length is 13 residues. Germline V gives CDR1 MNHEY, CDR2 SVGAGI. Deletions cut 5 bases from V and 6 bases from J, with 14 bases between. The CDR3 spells CASSPPALGEQYF. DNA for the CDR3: TGTGCCAGCAGTCCCCCAGCTCTCGGCGAGCAGTACTTC.

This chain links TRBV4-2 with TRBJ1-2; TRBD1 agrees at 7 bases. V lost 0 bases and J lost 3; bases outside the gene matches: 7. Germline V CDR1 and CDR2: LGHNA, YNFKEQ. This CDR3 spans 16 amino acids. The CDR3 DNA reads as TGTGCCAGCAGCCAAGATGGAGGGGGCACGGACTATGGCTACACCTTC. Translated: CASSQDGGGTDYGYTF.

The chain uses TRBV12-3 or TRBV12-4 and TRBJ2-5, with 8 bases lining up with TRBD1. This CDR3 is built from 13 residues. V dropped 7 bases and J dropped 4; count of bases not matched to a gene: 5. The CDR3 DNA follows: TGTGCCAGCACCCGCGGACAGGGAGAGACCCAGTACTTC. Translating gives CASTRGQGETQYF.

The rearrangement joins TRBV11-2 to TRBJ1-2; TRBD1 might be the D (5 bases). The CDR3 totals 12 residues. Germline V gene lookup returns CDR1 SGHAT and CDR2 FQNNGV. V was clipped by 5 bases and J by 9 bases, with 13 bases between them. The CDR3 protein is CASSRDRARYTF. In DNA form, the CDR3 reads TGTGCCAGCAGCCGGGACCGGGCTCGCTACACCTTC.

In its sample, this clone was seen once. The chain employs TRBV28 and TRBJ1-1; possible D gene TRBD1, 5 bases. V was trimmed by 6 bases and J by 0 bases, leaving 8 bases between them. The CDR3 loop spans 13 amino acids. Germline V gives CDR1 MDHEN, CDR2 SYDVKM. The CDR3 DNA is TGTGCCAGCAGGGACACATTGAACACTGAAGCTTTCTTT. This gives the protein CASRDTLNTEAFF. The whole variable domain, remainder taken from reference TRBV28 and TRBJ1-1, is DVKVTQSSRYLVKRTGEKVFLECVQDMDHENMFWYRQDPGLGLRLIYFSYDVKMKEKGDIPEGYSVSREKKERFSLILESASTNQTSMYLCASRDTLNTEAFFGQGTRLTVV.

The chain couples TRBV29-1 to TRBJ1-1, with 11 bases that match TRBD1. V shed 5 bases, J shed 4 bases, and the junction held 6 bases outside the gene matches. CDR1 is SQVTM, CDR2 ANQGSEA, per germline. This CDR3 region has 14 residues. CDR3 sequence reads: CSVHGQGARTEAFF. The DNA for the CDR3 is TGCAGCGTTCATGGACAGGGGGCGCGCACTGAAGCTTTCTTT.

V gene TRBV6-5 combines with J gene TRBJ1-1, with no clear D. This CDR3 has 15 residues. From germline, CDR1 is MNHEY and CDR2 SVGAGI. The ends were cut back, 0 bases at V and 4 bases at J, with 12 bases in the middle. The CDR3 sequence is CASSYSQELITEAFF. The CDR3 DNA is TGTGCCAGCAGTTACTCCCAGGAGTTGATCACTGAAGCTTTCTTT.

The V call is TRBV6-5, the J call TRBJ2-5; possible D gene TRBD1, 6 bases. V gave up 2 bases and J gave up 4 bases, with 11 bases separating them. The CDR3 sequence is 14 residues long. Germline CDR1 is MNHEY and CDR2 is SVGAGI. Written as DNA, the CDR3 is TGTGCCAGCAGTTACCAGGGGCCCAGAGAGACCCAGTACTTC. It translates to CASSYQGPRETQYF.

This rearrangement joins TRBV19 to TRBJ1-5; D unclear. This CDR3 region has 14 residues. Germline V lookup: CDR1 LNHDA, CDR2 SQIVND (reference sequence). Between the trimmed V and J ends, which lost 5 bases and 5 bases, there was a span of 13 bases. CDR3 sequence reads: CASSLPGGHQPQHF. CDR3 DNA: TGTGCCAGTAGTCTCCCCGGCGGCCATCAGCCCCAGCATTTT.

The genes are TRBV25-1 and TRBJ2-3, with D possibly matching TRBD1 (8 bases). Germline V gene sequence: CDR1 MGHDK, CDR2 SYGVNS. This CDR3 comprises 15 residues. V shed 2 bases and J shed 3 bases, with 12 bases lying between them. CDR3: CASSEDRGLTDTQYF. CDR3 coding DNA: TGTGCCAGCAGTGAAGACAGGGGACTAACAGATACGCAGTATTTT.